A single sample gave rise to the 11 T cell receptor beta chains below, sequenced in a study of PD-1 blockade in classical Hodgkin lymphoma. The assay was immunoSEQ multiplex PCR, and TCRdb's table has in-frame clones only and misses some. The sample has 17,000 or so clones, roughly nine tenths seen once; the top ten hold 3.9%. Stated time point: newly diagnosed, previously untreated cHL patient sample. The sequenced material came from peripheral blood mononuclear cells (PBMCs). The receptors derive from a human donor with classical Hodgkin lymphoma.

V and J are TRBV19 and TRBJ2-7; 12 nucleotides line up with TRBD2. Germline loops: CDR1 LNHDA, CDR2 SQIVND (reference sequence). V was pared by 6 bases and J by 6 bases, with 9 bases of the junction left unmatched. CDR3 length equals 15 residues. Here the CDR3 reads CASSSTSGSSAEQYF. CDR3 DNA sequence: TGTGCCAGTAGCTCGACTAGCGGGAGTTCTGCCGAGCAGTACTTC. Combining the CDR3 with reference TRBV19 and TRBJ2-7 gives the whole variable domain DGGITQSPKYLFRKEGQNVTLSCEQNLNHDAMYWYRQDPGQGLRLIYYSQIVNDFQKGDIAEGYSVSREKKESFPLTVTSAQKNPTAFYLCASSSTSGSSAEQYFGPGTRLTVT.

The rearrangement joins TRBV5-1 to TRBJ2-2; D gene uncertain. V lost 0 bases and J 3 bases, leaving 9 bases between the germline ends. Germline CDR1 and CDR2: SGHRS and YFSETQ. The CDR3 is 15 amino acids. CDR3 DNA sequence: TGCGCCAGCAGCTTGGGTCAGGCAGACACCGGGGAGCTGTTTTTT. Its protein product is CASSLGQADTGELFF. Looking up the rest from reference TRBV5-1 and TRBJ2-2 gives the full variable domain: KAGVTQTPRYLIKTRGQQVTLSCSPISGHRSVSWYQQTPGQGLQFLFEYFSETQRNKGNFPGRFSGRQFSNSRSEMNVSTLELGDSALYLCASSLGQADTGELFFGEGSRLTVL.

The V call is TRBV10-3, the J call TRBJ2-5, with 7 bases aligning to TRBD2. With the DNA end fitting TRBJ2-7 better, the J assignment may be wrong. Per the germline V gene, CDR1 is ENHRY and CDR2 is SYGVKD. CDR3 length: 16 amino acids. The DNA of the CDR3 is TGTGCCATCAGTGATTTCTTCGCGGGAGCCTTTTACGAGCAGTACTTC. Translated: CAISDFFAGAFYEQYF.

The chain carries TRBV5-5 and TRBJ2-7, with 11 positions matching TRBD1. Trimming at V came to 5 bases and at J to 0 bases, leaving 1 base not matched to a gene. The CDR3 totals 14 residues. CDR1 and CDR2 from the germline V gene are SGHKS and YYEKEE (reference sequence). The DNA of the CDR3 is TGTGCCAGCAGGGGGACAGGGGGCTCCTACGAGCAGTACTTC. Residues: CASRGTGGSYEQYF.

The chain joins TRBV7-2 to TRBJ1-1, with a possible D match to TRBD1 (6 bases). CDR3 length: 13 amino acids. V was cut by 2 bases and J by 4 bases, with 8 bases left in between. Germline V gene lookup returns CDR1 SGHTA and CDR2 FQGNSA. The CDR3 bases are TGTGCCAGCAGCTTAAGAGGGGGCACTGAAGCTTTCTTT. This translates into CASSLRGGTEAFF.

CDR3 sequence reads: CASSRRTSGSFREQYF. CDR3 nucleotide sequence: TGTGCCAGCAGTCGGCGGACTAGCGGGAGCTTCAGGGAGCAGTACTTC. The J gene is TRBJ2-7, the V gene TRBV2; 13 nucleotides match TRBD2. The CDR3 consists of 16 residues. Germline V gene lookup returns CDR1 SNHLY and CDR2 FYNNEI. V dropped 5 bases and J dropped 7; count of bases not matched to a gene: 11.

The genes are TRBV4-1 and TRBJ2-7, with D perhaps TRBD2 (6 bases). The V gene lost 2 bases and the J gene lost 0 bases, with 20 bases spanning the gap. Germline CDR1 MGHRA, CDR2 YSYEKL. The CDR3 is 18 residues long. CDR3 protein: CASSQFTSTWDFSYEQYF. The CDR3 coding sequence is TGCGCCAGCAGCCAATTCACCTCTACCTGGGACTTCTCCTACGAGCAGTACTTC.

The V and J genes are TRBV9 and TRBJ2-3; TRBD2 aligns across 10 bases. Per the germline V gene, CDR1 is SGDLS and CDR2 is YYNGEE. V lost 0 bases to trimming and J lost 5 bases; unmatched junction nucleotides: 12. This CDR3 is built from 18 residues. The CDR3 is CASSVGGLALHRKDTQYF. The CDR3 bases are TGTGCCAGCAGCGTAGGGGGACTAGCGCTCCACCGGAAAGATACGCAGTATTTT.

The chain is built from TRBV19 and TRBJ2-3; perhaps D is TRBD1 or TRBD2 (5 bases each). This CDR3 has 15 residues. V lost 6 bases to trimming and J lost 6 bases, with 19 bases between them. The germline gives CDR1 LNHDA, CDR2 SQIVND (reference sequence). As DNA, the CDR3 is TGTGCCAGTAGCGGGACGGCTGGGCAATCGGATACGCAGTATTTT. This gives the protein CASSGTAGQSDTQYF.

This clone was detected a few times. The rearrangement links TRBV29-1 to TRBJ2-3, with 11 nucleotides matching TRBD2. Unmatched junction bases numbered 10, after V lost 6 bases and J lost 2 bases. The germline CDR1 and CDR2 sequences are SQVTM and ANQGSEA. The CDR3 totals 16 residues. CDR3 sequence: CSVQGTSGGDTDTQYF. DNA for the CDR3: TGCAGCGTCCAAGGGACTAGCGGAGGGGACACAGATACGCAGTATTTT.

The CDR3 DNA reads TGTGCTAGTGCCGCGGGGGGGAACCCGAGTCAGCCCCAGCATTTT. It encodes CASAAGGNPSQPQHF. The chain couples TRBV12-5 to TRBJ1-5; maybe TRBD1 (5 bases). CDR3 size: 15 residues. The germline CDR1 and CDR2 sequences are LGHNT and FRNRAP. V lost 7 bases to trimming and J lost 6 bases, with 19 bases between them.